This passage covers 17 T cell receptor beta chains from one sample sequenced in a study of cytomegalovirus exposure and HLA in healthy donors. The PCR contained 60 Vbeta and 13 Jbeta primers. Profiled with immunoSEQ multiplex PCR; TCRdb holds only in-frame clones, not every one. This table has tens of thousands of clones, nearly 80% appearing once. Sequencing was done on a sample of PBMCs. Receptors originate from a female donor in good health and CMV-seronegative.

This rearrangement joins TRBV29-1 to TRBJ1-1, with 11 bases that match TRBD1. The CDR3 sequence is 13 residues long. The germline gives CDR1 SQVTM, CDR2 ANQGSEA. The J segment lost 6 bases and the V segment lost 7 bases, leaving 7 bases of the junction unmatched. CDR3: CSGTGGIAPEAFF. For the CDR3, the DNA is TGCAGCGGGACAGGGGGCATTGCGCCTGAAGCTTTCTTT.

The V and J genes are TRBV19 and TRBJ1-1; D is perhaps TRBD1 (5 bases). CDR1 is LNHDA, CDR2 SQIVND, per germline (reference sequence). The CDR3 totals 15 residues. V lost 5 bases, J lost 0 bases, and 13 bases lay in between. As DNA, the CDR3 is TGTGCCAGTAGTTTTGTGACAGTCCTGAACACTGAAGCTTTCTTT. Its protein product is CASSFVTVLNTEAFF.

The chain joins TRBV29-1 to TRBJ2-1; D possibly corresponds to TRBD1 (6 bases). V was trimmed by 2 bases and J by 3 bases, leaving 14 bases between them. The CDR3 extends over 15 amino acids. Germline V gene lookup returns CDR1 SQVTM and CDR2 ANQGSEA. CDR3 region: CSVESWDNSYNEQFF. The CDR3 DNA reads TGCAGCGTTGAAAGTTGGGACAACAGCTACAATGAGCAGTTCTTC.

This clone has a single count. V and J are TRBV2 and TRBJ2-2, with 7 bases aligning to TRBD1. V lost 11 bases and J lost 0; bases outside the gene matches: 6. Germline loops: CDR1 SNHLY, CDR2 FYNNEI. This CDR3 has 14 residues. The CDR3 sequence: CAGRTGANTGELFF. As DNA, the CDR3 is TGTGCCGGGCGGACAGGTGCGAACACCGGGGAGCTGTTTTTT. The whole variable domain, filled in from reference TRBV2 and TRBJ2-2, reads EPEVTQTPSHQVTQMGQEVILRCVPISNHLYFYWYRQILGQKVEFLVSFYNNEISEKSEIFDDQFSVERPDGSNFTLKIRSTKLEDSAMYFCAGRTGANTGELFFGEGSRLTVL.

V is TRBV7-9 and J is TRBJ2-1; 7 bases map to TRBD1. V shed 3 bases, J shed 6 bases, and the junction held 8 bases outside the gene matches. Germline V gene data show CDR1 as SEHNR and CDR2 as FQNEAQ (reference sequence). The CDR3 is made up of 15 amino acids. The CDR3 reads CASSLGQPAANEQFF. The DNA for the CDR3 is TGTGCCAGCAGCTTGGGACAGCCTGCAGCCAATGAGCAGTTCTTC.

The V gene is TRBV18, the J gene TRBJ1-3, with D possibly matching TRBD1 (5 bases). Germline-derived CDR1 and CDR2 are KGHSH and LQKENI. The CDR3 consists of 15 residues. Between the trimmed V and J ends, which lost 3 bases and 4 bases, there was a span of 13 bases. CDR3 residues: CASSPVQGTGNTIYF. The CDR3 coding sequence is TGTGCCAGCTCACCGGTGCAGGGAACGGGAAACACCATATATTTT. The variable domain in full, with the rest retrieved from reference TRBV18 and TRBJ1-3, is NAGVMQNPRHLVRRRGQEARLRCSPMKGHSHVYWYRQLPEEGLKFMVYLQKENIIDESGMPKERFSAEFPKEGPSILRIQQVVRGDSAAYFCASSPVQGTGNTIYFGEGSWLTVV.

The chain employs TRBV7-6 and TRBJ2-7; 7 bases line up with TRBD2. The V and J ends lost 4 bases and 3 bases, in that order; junction bases with no gene match: 6. The length of the CDR3 is 14 residues. Germline CDR1 reads SGHVS; CDR2 reads FNYEAQ. This chain's CDR3 is CASSSGTIVYEQYF. The CDR3 nucleotides read TGTGCCAGCAGCTCTGGGACTATCGTCTACGAGCAGTACTTC.

V is TRBV4-1 and J is TRBJ2-1; 15 nucleotides line up with TRBD2. The CDR3 is 13 residues long. Trimming at V came to 10 bases and at J to 9 bases, leaving 4 bases not matched to a gene. CDR1 is MGHRA, CDR2 YSYEKL, per germline. The CDR3 DNA reads TGCGCCACGGGACTAGCGGGAGGTCTTGAGCAGTTCTTC. This translates into CATGLAGGLEQFF.

The chain joins TRBV28 to TRBJ1-1; 7 nucleotides align to TRBD1. The V and J ends lost 8 bases and 6 bases, in that order; junction bases with no gene match: 15. CDR1 is MDHEN, CDR2 SYDVKM, per germline. The CDR3 runs to 15 residues. In nucleotides, the CDR3 is TGTGCCAGCGCCCTTGACAGGGTAGGGATCCCTGAAGCTTTCTTT. Translation gives CASALDRVGIPEAFF.

This chain joins TRBV27 and TRBJ2-6, with TRBD1 identical over 7 bases. The CDR3 runs to 19 residues. V dropped 5 bases and J dropped 0; count of bases not matched to a gene: 13. The germline V gene has CDR1 MNHEY and CDR2 SMNVEV (reference sequence). CDR3 in amino acids: CASSQILPGQPSGANVLTF. CDR3 coding DNA: TGTGCCAGCAGTCAAATCTTACCGGGACAGCCCTCTGGGGCCAACGTCCTGACTTTC.

This chain uses TRBV19 with TRBJ1-1; no clear D. This CDR3 has 13 residues. Germline V gene lookup returns CDR1 LNHDA and CDR2 SQIVND (reference sequence). The V and J ends lost 3 bases and 0 bases respectively, with 5 bases between them. CDR3 sequence reads: CASSMELNTEAFF. The DNA for the CDR3 is TGTGCCAGTAGTATGGAGTTGAACACTGAAGCTTTCTTT. Filled out from reference TRBV19 and TRBJ1-1, the complete variable domain reads DGGITQSPKYLFRKEGQNVTLSCEQNLNHDAMYWYRQDPGQGLRLIYYSQIVNDFQKGDIAEGYSVSREKKESFPLTVTSAQKNPTAFYLCASSMELNTEAFFGQGTRLTVV.

This chain's CDR3 is CASSFERGGRGANVLTF. DNA for the CDR3: TGTGCCAGCAGCTTTGAGCGGGGGGGCCGGGGGGCCAACGTCCTGACTTTC. This chain connects TRBV5-4 to TRBJ2-6, with 10 bases lining up with TRBD2. The germline V gene has CDR1 SGHNT and CDR2 YYREEE (reference sequence). CDR3 length equals 17 residues. V gave up 2 bases and J gave up 4 bases; unmatched junction bases: 6.

V gene TRBV25-1 combines with J gene TRBJ1-4; 9 positions match TRBD1. Germline V CDR1 and CDR2: MGHDK, SYGVNS. V shed 3 bases, J shed 5 bases, and the junction held 13 bases outside the gene matches. The CDR3 loop spans 18 amino acids. The CDR3 DNA reads as TGTGCCAGCAGTGATCCCCGGACCGGGGGACAGGGAAATGAAAAACTGTTTTTT. Amino acids: CASSDPRTGGQGNEKLFF.

The chain has TRBV10-2 and TRBJ2-7, with TRBD2 matching over 12 bases. Germline values: CDR1 WSHSY, CDR2 SAAADI. The CDR3 runs to 14 residues. V shed 6 bases, J shed 5 bases, and the junction held 5 bases outside the gene matches. The chain's CDR3 is CASRSSGGVHEQYF. The CDR3 DNA reads as TGCGCCAGCAGGTCTAGCGGGGGGGTCCACGAGCAGTACTTC.

J is TRBJ2-2 and V is TRBV6-5; D gene unclear. CDR1 and CDR2 (germline): MNHEY, SVGAGI. The CDR3 is made up of 14 amino acids. Trimming shortened V by 2 bases and J by 2 bases, and 6 bases separated the two germline ends. CDR3 nucleotides: TGTGCCAGCAGTTACCTAACCAACACCGGGGAGCTGTTTTTT. Its protein is CASSYLTNTGELFF.

The J gene is TRBJ2-5, the V gene TRBV20-1; no clear D. Germline CDR1 reads DFQATT; CDR2 reads SNEGSKA (reference sequence). This CDR3 comprises 10 residues. Trimming removed 6 bases at V and 5 bases at J, with 7 bases between. The chain's CDR3 is CSAPRETQYF. As DNA, the CDR3 is TGCAGTGCCCCCAGGGAGACCCAGTACTTC.

The rearrangement joins TRBV6-5 to TRBJ2-2; 12 bases match TRBD2. In germline, CDR1 is MNHEY, CDR2 SVGAGI. The CDR3 is made up of 15 amino acids. With V trimmed by 7 bases and J by 4 bases, 4 bases remained unmatched. The CDR3: CASNGLAGLTGELFF. DNA of the CDR3: TGTGCCAGCAACGGACTAGCGGGACTCACCGGGGAGCTGTTTTTT.